These 24 T cell receptor beta chains were all obtained from the same sample, sequenced in a study of tumor-infiltrating lymphocytes in localized non-small cell lung cancer. TCRdb keeps only in-frame clones here, not all; method: immunoSEQ multiplex PCR. This table has around 12,000 clones, 70% to 90% appearing once. Sequenced sample: uninvolved lung tissue not adjacent to the tumor. These receptors all come from a human donor with non-small cell lung cancer.

This chain connects TRBV11-1 to TRBJ2-5; no reliable D call. Trimming stripped 3 bases from V and 2 bases from J, with 10 bases between. The CDR3 length is 14 residues. Per the germline V gene, CDR1 is SGHAT and CDR2 is FQDESV (reference sequence). The CDR3 protein is CASSLASLQETQYF. For the CDR3, the DNA is TGTGCCAGCAGCTTGGCATCCCTTCAAGAGACCCAGTACTTC.

The rearrangement links TRBV28 to TRBJ2-7; D may match TRBD1 or TRBD2 (5 bases each). CDR1 and CDR2 (germline): MDHEN, SYDVKM. The CDR3 has 14 residues. Trimming cost V 6 bases and J 2 bases, with 14 bases left between them. CDR3 in amino acids: CASRRERGAYEQYF. As DNA, the CDR3 is TGTGCCAGCAGGAGAGAGAGGGGAGCCTACGAGCAGTACTTC.

The rearrangement joins TRBV11-3 to TRBJ2-6; D ambiguous. Germline assignment: CDR1 SGHNT and CDR2 YENEEA. The CDR3 is 13 residues long. Between the trimmed V and J ends, which lost 6 bases and 2 bases, there was a span of 5 bases. CDR3 bases: TGTGCCAGCAGTCGAGCTGGGGCCAACGTCCTGACTTTC. Protein product: CASSRAGANVLTF.

The rearrangement links TRBV5-5 to TRBJ2-7, with TRBD1 identical over 9 bases. V shed 2 bases and J 2 bases; nucleotides not matched to a gene: 8. CDR3 length equals 16 residues. The germline V gene has CDR1 SGHKS and CDR2 YYEKEE (reference sequence). The chain's CDR3 is CASSFIPGQGPYEQYF. The CDR3 coding sequence is TGTGCCAGCAGCTTTATCCCAGGACAGGGGCCCTACGAGCAGTACTTC.

The chain employs TRBV7-9 and TRBJ2-2; 9 bases align to TRBD2. J gave up 6 bases and V 1 base, and 3 bases lay outside the gene matches. Germline values: CDR1 SEHNR, CDR2 FQNEAQ (reference sequence). The CDR3 extends over 15 amino acids. CDR3 in DNA: TGTGCCAGCAGCTTAGGCGGGAGGGCGGCCGGGGAGCTGTTTTTT. It yields the protein CASSLGGRAAGELFF.

V and J are TRBV7-6 and TRBJ2-5, with D maybe TRBD2 (6 bases). The CDR3 is made up of 15 amino acids. The V end was cut by 2 bases, the J end by 5 bases, with 15 bases between. Germline V gene lookup returns CDR1 SGHVS and CDR2 FNYEAQ. CDR3 DNA sequence: TGTGCCAGCAGCTTATTCGACCGCGGGGCTGAGACCCAGTACTTC. Translation: CASSLFDRGAETQYF.

The chain is built from TRBV5-8 and TRBJ2-3, with D tentatively TRBD2 (6 bases). V dropped 5 bases and J dropped 4 bases, with 14 bases sitting between them. The CDR3 is 14 amino acids. CDR1 is SGHTS, CDR2 YDEGEE, per germline. This chain's CDR3 is CASSPLPGADTQYF. CDR3 DNA: TGTGCCAGCAGTCCCCTACCGGGAGCAGATACGCAGTATTTT.

V usage is TRBV6-1 and J usage is TRBJ2-3; tentative D call: TRBD1 (5 bases). CDR3 length: 14 residues. The V end was cut by 7 bases, the J end by 4 bases, with 15 bases between. Germline V gives CDR1 MNHNS, CDR2 SASEGT. The CDR3 sequence is CASTGSFRADTQYF. CDR3 bases: TGTGCCAGCACAGGGTCCTTCAGGGCAGATACGCAGTATTTT.

The sample holds a few counts of this clone. J is TRBJ1-3 and V is TRBV6-1; TRBD1 might be the D (5 bases). Germline CDR1 is MNHNS and CDR2 is SASEGT. Trimming pared 0 bases from V and 1 base from J, leaving 16 bases between. The CDR3 is 18 residues long. The CDR3 reads CASSEAVPGQASGNTIYF. The CDR3 DNA sequence: TGTGCCAGCAGTGAAGCCGTCCCGGGGCAAGCATCTGGAAACACCATATATTTT.

The chain joins TRBV6-1 to TRBJ2-1; TRBD2 matches 10 bases. The CDR3 is 14 residues long. CDR1 is MNHNS, CDR2 SASEGT, per germline. J gave up 9 bases and V 5 bases, and 7 bases lay outside the gene matches. The CDR3 reads CASSLAGANGEQFF. The CDR3 nucleotides are TGTGCCAGCAGTCTAGCGGGAGCGAACGGTGAGCAGTTCTTC.

Written as DNA, the CDR3 is TGTGCCAGCAGTTACCCCATCCGGCCGGAAGAGACCCAGTACTTC. Protein: CASSYPIRPEETQYF. This chain links TRBV6-5 with TRBJ2-5, with D unresolved. The V gene lost 2 bases and the J gene lost 3 bases, with 13 bases spanning the gap. The length of the CDR3 is 15 residues. Per the germline V gene, CDR1 is MNHEY and CDR2 is SVGAGI.

The chain joins TRBV2 to TRBJ2-2, with D possibly TRBD2 on 6 matching bases. The CDR3 runs 15 residues. V was pared by 6 bases and J by 3 bases, with 14 bases between. Looked up from germline, CDR1 is SNHLY and CDR2 is FYNNEI. The CDR3 sequence is CASRRRREDTGELFF. The CDR3 nucleotides are TGTGCCAGCAGGAGAAGGAGGGAGGACACCGGGGAGCTGTTTTTT.

Notes on this clone: One end of the junction does not line up with germline, which may come from a read error. V usage is TRBV5-4 and J usage is TRBJ1-1, with 8 bases identical to TRBD1. This CDR3 is 14 amino acids long. Germline-derived CDR1 and CDR2 are SGHNT and YYREEE (reference sequence). CDR3 in DNA: TGTGCCAGCAGTTTGGACAGGGTCGAGACTGAAGCTTTCTTT. Its translation is CASSLDRVETEAFF.

V and J are TRBV7-2 and TRBJ1-1, with unresolved D. V was shortened by 5 bases and J by 6 bases, with 19 bases between the two germline ends. This CDR3 is built from 15 residues. Germline assignment: CDR1 SGHTA and CDR2 FQGNSA. This CDR3 is CASSPVRPGGAEAFF. For the CDR3, the DNA is TGTGCCAGCAGCCCGGTCAGGCCCGGTGGGGCTGAAGCTTTCTTT.

In its sample, this clone was seen a few times. The rearrangement joins TRBV6-1 to TRBJ2-7, with unresolved D. CDR1 is MNHNS and CDR2 is SASEGT in the germline V gene. V was trimmed by 6 bases and J by 5 bases, leaving 11 bases between them. The CDR3 extends over 12 amino acids. The CDR3: CASRETHHEQYF. DNA of the CDR3: TGTGCCAGCAGAGAAACCCACCACGAGCAGTACTTC.

The rearrangement joins TRBV18 to TRBJ2-7; D gene ambiguous. Germline V gene lookup returns CDR1 KGHSH and CDR2 LQKENI. The CDR3 loop spans 13 amino acids. With 5 bases removed from V and 6 bases from J, the gap between germline ends came to 14 bases. CDR3 nucleotide sequence: TGTGCCAGCTCAACGACTGTGGGGTCCGAGCAGTACTTC. Protein: CASSTTVGSEQYF.

This clone came up a few times. V and J are TRBV18 and TRBJ2-2; 11 positions agree with TRBD2. V shed 5 bases and J 5 bases; nucleotides not matched to a gene: 4. This CDR3 comprises 15 residues. Germline V gene data show CDR1 as KGHSH and CDR2 as LQKENI. The CDR3 coding sequence is TGTGCCAGCTCAGCGGGACTAGCGGATACCGGGGAGCTGTTTTTT. It yields the protein CASSAGLADTGELFF.

The V call is TRBV6-1, the J call TRBJ1-2; 12 bases are shared with TRBD1. The CDR3 length is 14 residues. Germline trimming cut 7 bases from V and 7 bases from J; bases unmatched to any gene: 7. Germline V gene data show CDR1 as MNHNS and CDR2 as SASEGT. CDR3 DNA: TGTGCCAGCAATCAGGGACAGGGGGCTACTGGCTACACCTTC. Protein product: CASNQGQGATGYTF.

The CDR3 loop reads CASRTSYHGQPQHF. The CDR3 DNA is TGTGCCAGCAGGACATCGTATCACGGGCAGCCCCAGCATTTT. V usage is TRBV6-1 and J usage is TRBJ1-5; D is uncertain. Germline CDR1 is MNHNS and CDR2 is SASEGT. Trimming stripped 6 bases from V and 7 bases from J, with 16 bases between. The CDR3 covers 14 residues.

The chain uses TRBV7-9 and TRBJ1-6, with D possibly matching TRBD1 (6 bases). Trimming shortened V by 1 base and J by 5 bases, and 9 bases separated the two germline ends. CDR1 is SEHNR and CDR2 is FQNEAQ in the germline V gene (reference sequence). The CDR3 runs 15 residues. CDR3: CASSLGGANNSPLHF. The CDR3 coding sequence is TGTGCCAGCAGCTTAGGGGGGGCAAATAATTCACCCCTCCACTTT.

The V gene is TRBV5-5, the J gene TRBJ2-7, with TRBD1 matching 9 bases. CDR3 length: 14 amino acids. Germline CDR1 reads SGHKS; CDR2 reads YYEKEE (reference sequence). The trim removed 6 bases at V and 3 bases at J, leaving 7 bases unmatched. CDR3 coding DNA: TGTGCCAGCAACGGCGGGACAGGGAGCTACGAGCAGTACTTC. Translation: CASNGGTGSYEQYF.

This clone was counted once. The V call is TRBV4-2, the J call TRBJ1-1; D perhaps matches TRBD1 (5 bases). Germline V CDR1 and CDR2: LGHNA, YNFKEQ. Trimming shortened V by 4 bases and J by 1 base, and 7 bases separated the two germline ends. The CDR3 has 13 residues. CDR3 in DNA: TGTGCCAGCAGCCCTACAGGGAACACTGAAGCTTTCTTT. It translates to CASSPTGNTEAFF.

This clone was found once. The chain carries TRBV5-4 and TRBJ2-5; no firm D call. V was pared by 5 bases and J by 5 bases, with 13 bases between. The CDR3 length is 13 residues. Germline CDR1 and CDR2: SGHNT and YYREEE (reference sequence). CDR3 region: CASSSTLRETQYF. Here the CDR3 DNA reads TGTGCCAGCAGTTCGACCCTCCGGGAGACCCAGTACTTC. Using reference TRBV5-4 and TRBJ2-5 for the parts outside the CDR3, the full variable domain is ETGVTQSPTHLIKTRGQQVTLRCSSQSGHNTVSWYQQALGQGPQFIFQYYREEENGRGNFPPRFSGLQFPNYSSELNVNALELDDSALYLCASSSTLRETQYFGPGTRLLVL.

The rearrangement links TRBV5-1 to TRBJ1-1; perhaps TRBD1 as D (5 bases). V lost 2 bases to trimming and J lost 3 bases, with 11 bases between them. The CDR3 extends over 14 amino acids. Germline CDR1 is SGHRS and CDR2 is YFSETQ. The CDR3 here is CASSFRGDYTEAFF. The DNA of the CDR3 is TGCGCCAGCAGCTTTAGGGGCGATTACACTGAAGCTTTCTTT.